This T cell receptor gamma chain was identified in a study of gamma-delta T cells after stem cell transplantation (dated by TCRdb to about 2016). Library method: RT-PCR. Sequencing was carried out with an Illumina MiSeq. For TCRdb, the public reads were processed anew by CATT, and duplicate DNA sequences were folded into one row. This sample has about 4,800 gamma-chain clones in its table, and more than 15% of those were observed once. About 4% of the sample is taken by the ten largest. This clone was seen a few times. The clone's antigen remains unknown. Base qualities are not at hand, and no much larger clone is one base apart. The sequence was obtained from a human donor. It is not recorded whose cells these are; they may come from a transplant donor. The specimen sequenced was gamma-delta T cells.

The sequence in DNA is TGTGCCACCTGGGACGGGCCGTGGAAGTATAAGAAACTCTTT. Its product reads: CATWDGPWKYKKLF. The V and J segments used are TRGV2 and TRGJ1 or TRGJ2. The CDR3 goes from the cysteine to the phenylalanine over 14 residues. Here the CDR3 DNA is all that survives: 42 bases in frame from base 1. Trimming removed 0 bases from V and 7 bases from J; the gene matches leave 9 bases unexplained. From a lookup of the germline V gene, CDR1 and CDR2 are EGSNGY and YDSYNSKV.